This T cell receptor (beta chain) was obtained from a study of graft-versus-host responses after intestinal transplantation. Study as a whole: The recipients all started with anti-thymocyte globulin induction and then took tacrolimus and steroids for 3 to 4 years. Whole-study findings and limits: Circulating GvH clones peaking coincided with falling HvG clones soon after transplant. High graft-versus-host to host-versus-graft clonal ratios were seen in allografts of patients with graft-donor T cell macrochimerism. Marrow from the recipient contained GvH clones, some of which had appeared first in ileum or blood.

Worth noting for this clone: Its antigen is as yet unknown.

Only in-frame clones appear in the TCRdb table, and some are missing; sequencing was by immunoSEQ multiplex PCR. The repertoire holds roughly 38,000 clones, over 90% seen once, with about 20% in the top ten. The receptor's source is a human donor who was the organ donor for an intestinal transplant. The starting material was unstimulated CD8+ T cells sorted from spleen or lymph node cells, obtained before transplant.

CDR3 nucleotides: TGCAGCGTTGTAGTCAGGAGCACCGGGGAGCTGTTTTTT. Translation gives CSVVVRSTGELFF. The V gene is TRBV29-1, the J gene TRBJ2-2; D ambiguous. The germline V and J ends were trimmed by 4 bases and 4 bases, with 10 bases remaining between them. CDR3 length equals 13 residues. Germline CDR1 and CDR2: SQVTM and ANQGSEA.